This is a list of T cell receptor beta chains from one sample in a study of blood T cell repertoires in COVID-19. Libraries were prepared by immunoSEQ multiplex PCR; TCRdb keeps only in-frame clonotypes and omits some of them. The table has approximately 92,000 clones, about 70% seen once; the top ten hold under 30%. Sequencing input: peripheral blood. The receptor source for this set is a woman aged 60-75 years in a cohort sampled during active or convalescent COVID-19. The CDR3 runs from the conserved cysteine through the conserved F or W. Each record gives: CDR3 DNA, CDR3 protein, clone size, V gene, J gene, D gene. D genes are given only for firm matches. A row's size may be missing; if present it is once, few, many or a size class.

cdr3_nt: TGTGCCAGCAGGGGACAGAGAGTCTCCTACGAGCAGTACTTC
cdr3_aa: CASRGQRVSYEQYF
clone_size: once
v_call: TRBV2
j_call: TRBJ2-7
d_call: TRBD1

cdr3_nt: TGTGCCAGCAGTTTCGGGACAGGGTCCGAGCAGTACTTC
cdr3_aa: CASSFGTGSEQYF
clone_size: .
v_call: TRBV27
j_call: TRBJ2-7
d_call: TRBD1

cdr3_nt: TGTGCCAGCAGCCAAGTTCTAGCGGGGGGTGGAGATGAGCAGTTCTTC
cdr3_aa: CASSQVLAGGGDEQFF
clone_size: .
v_call: TRBV3-1/TRBV3-2
j_call: TRBJ2-1
d_call: TRBD2

cdr3_nt: TGCGCCAGCAGCCAAGGGATGGTGACTAGCGGGTACAATGAGCAGTTCTTC
cdr3_aa: CASSQGMVTSGYNEQFF
clone_size: .
v_call: TRBV4-3
j_call: TRBJ2-1
d_call: TRBD2

cdr3_nt: TGTGCCGGGACTCACCCCCCGACAGGGGAGCTAGGCTACACCTTC
cdr3_aa: CAGTHPPTGELGYTF
clone_size: .
v_call: TRBV30
j_call: TRBJ1-2
d_call: TRBD1

cdr3_nt: TGTGCCAGCTCGATAGGGGAGGGCGAGCAGTACTTC
cdr3_aa: CASSIGEGEQYF
clone_size: .
v_call: TRBV9
j_call: TRBJ2-7
d_call: TRBD2

cdr3_nt: TGTGCCAGCTCACCACGTGAAGGGGTGAACACTGAAGCTTTCTTT
cdr3_aa: CASSPREGVNTEAFF
clone_size: .
v_call: TRBV18
j_call: TRBJ1-1
d_call: .

cdr3_nt: TGTGCCAGCAGGCTGGACAGGGGTTGGGCTTTCTTT
cdr3_aa: CASRLDRGWAFF
clone_size: few
v_call: TRBV12-3/TRBV12-4
j_call: TRBJ1-1
d_call: TRBD1

cdr3_nt: TGTGCCAGCAGTCTTACTGACAGAGCTGGAAACACCATATATTTT
cdr3_aa: CASSLTDRAGNTIYF
clone_size: .
v_call: TRBV7-8
j_call: TRBJ1-3
d_call: .

cdr3_nt: TGTGCCAGCTCACAGCTCTCCGGGACACACTCCTACGAGCAGTACTTC
cdr3_aa: CASSQLSGTHSYEQYF
clone_size: .
v_call: TRBV18
j_call: TRBJ2-7
d_call: .

cdr3_nt: TGTGCCAGCAGTTTCTGGACAGGGGGGGAAGAGCAGTACTTC
cdr3_aa: CASSFWTGGEEQYF
clone_size: .
v_call: TRBV28
j_call: TRBJ2-7
d_call: TRBD1

cdr3_nt: TGTGCCAGCAGCGTAATTGACAGGGAGCAGTTCTTC
cdr3_aa: CASSVIDREQFF
clone_size: .
v_call: TRBV9
j_call: TRBJ2-1
d_call: .

cdr3_nt: TGTGCCAGACCTCTGACAGGGACTCAAGAGACCCAGTACTTC
cdr3_aa: CARPLTGTQETQYF
clone_size: .
v_call: TRBV19
j_call: TRBJ2-5
d_call: .

cdr3_nt: TGTGCCAGCAGTTTACAGGTTACTAATGAAAAACTGTTTTTT
cdr3_aa: CASSLQVTNEKLFF
clone_size: .
v_call: TRBV28
j_call: TRBJ1-4
d_call: .

cdr3_nt: TGTGCCACCCACGTACTGGTCAGGGGGGAGACCCAGTACTTC
cdr3_aa: CATHVLVRGETQYF
clone_size: once
v_call: TRBV6-5
j_call: TRBJ2-5
d_call: TRBD1

cdr3_nt: TGTGCCTGGAAAGGTCGCAGGGGGCTTTCCGAGCAGTACTTC
cdr3_aa: CAWKGRRGLSEQYF
clone_size: .
v_call: TRBV30
j_call: TRBJ2-7
d_call: TRBD1

cdr3_nt: TGTGCAAGTCGCCTAACCTGGTGGACAGGGAGGGGAAAGGGCTACACCTTC
cdr3_aa: CASRLTWWTGRGKGYTF
clone_size: once
v_call: TRBV12-2
j_call: TRBJ1-2
d_call: .

cdr3_nt: TGTGCCAGCAGCTTATTTGGGACAGGCTTAAATGAGCAGTTCTTC
cdr3_aa: CASSLFGTGLNEQFF
clone_size: .
v_call: TRBV11-3
j_call: TRBJ2-1
d_call: TRBD1

cdr3_nt: TGCGCCAGCAGCCAAGCCTGGGCAGGGGGCGAATCACCCCTCCACTTT
cdr3_aa: CASSQAWAGGESPLHF
clone_size: .
v_call: TRBV4-3
j_call: TRBJ1-6
d_call: TRBD1

cdr3_nt: TGTGCCAGAAGCTTGGCCCCACAGGGGCCCTATAATTCACCCCTCCACTTT
cdr3_aa: CARSLAPQGPYNSPLHF
clone_size: .
v_call: TRBV5-3
j_call: TRBJ1-6
d_call: TRBD1

cdr3_nt: TGTGCCAGCATGAGAGGTAGCGGGGGGGTTGAGACCCAGTACTTC
cdr3_aa: CASMRGSGGVETQYF
clone_size: .
v_call: TRBV6-5
j_call: TRBJ2-5
d_call: TRBD2

cdr3_nt: TGTGCCAGCTCCGCGGGGGCTAGCACAGATACGCAGTATTTT
cdr3_aa: CASSAGASTDTQYF
clone_size: few
v_call: TRBV3-1/TRBV3-2
j_call: TRBJ2-3
d_call: .

cdr3_nt: TGTGCCAGCAGCTTGGCGGGGGGGTCCAATCAGCCCCAGCATTTT
cdr3_aa: CASSLAGGSNQPQHF
clone_size: .
v_call: TRBV5-6
j_call: TRBJ1-5
d_call: .

cdr3_nt: TGTGCCAGCAGTTTAAACAGGGAGTACGAGCAGTACTTC
cdr3_aa: CASSLNREYEQYF
clone_size: .
v_call: TRBV12-3/TRBV12-4
j_call: TRBJ2-7
d_call: .

cdr3_nt: TGTGCCAGCAGTGAAGCGCAGGGCAATCAGCCCCAGCATTTT
cdr3_aa: CASSEAQGNQPQHF
clone_size: .
v_call: TRBV6-1
j_call: TRBJ1-5
d_call: .

cdr3_nt: TGTGCCAGCTCACCCCAGGGTTCACCCCTCCACTTT
cdr3_aa: CASSPQGSPLHF
clone_size: .
v_call: TRBV18
j_call: TRBJ1-6
d_call: .

cdr3_nt: TGCGCCAGCAGCTTGAACATACTGAACACTGAAGCTTTCTTT
cdr3_aa: CASSLNILNTEAFF
clone_size: .
v_call: TRBV5-1
j_call: TRBJ1-1
d_call: .

cdr3_nt: TGTGCCAGTACTGGACAGGGTTTTAGTGAGCAGTTCTTC
cdr3_aa: CASTGQGFSEQFF
clone_size: few
v_call: TRBV7-2
j_call: TRBJ2-1
d_call: TRBD1

cdr3_nt: TGTGCCAGCAGTGAAGCCCGTACAGTAATCCACATGAACACTGAAGCTTTCTTT
cdr3_aa: CASSEARTVIHMNTEAFF
clone_size: .
v_call: TRBV6-1
j_call: TRBJ1-1
d_call: .

cdr3_nt: TGTGCCAGCATCCGGGGCGAGCAGTACTTC
cdr3_aa: CASIRGEQYF
clone_size: many
v_call: TRBV5-4
j_call: TRBJ2-7
d_call: .

cdr3_nt: TGTGCCAGCAGCCCCCGGGTGGGGGGAGGAGGCAATCAGCCCCAGCATTTT
cdr3_aa: CASSPRVGGGGNQPQHF
clone_size: .
v_call: TRBV3-1/TRBV3-2
j_call: TRBJ1-5
d_call: .

cdr3_nt: TGTGCCAGCAGCTTTTCCAGGATCCAAGAGACCCAGTACTTC
cdr3_aa: CASSFSRIQETQYF
clone_size: .
v_call: TRBV11-2
j_call: TRBJ2-5
d_call: .

cdr3_nt: TGTGCCAGCAGCCAAAGAATAGTAGGCGGAGCTAACTATGGCTACACCTTC
cdr3_aa: CASSQRIVGGANYGYTF
clone_size: once
v_call: TRBV3-1/TRBV3-2
j_call: TRBJ1-2
d_call: .

cdr3_nt: TGTGCCGGATCAGGGGGTGGTGAAAAACTGTTTTTT
cdr3_aa: CAGSGGGEKLFF
clone_size: .
v_call: TRBV30
j_call: TRBJ1-4
d_call: TRBD1

cdr3_nt: TGTGCCAGCAGCTTATTCGGGCTAGCCAAAACTAGCACAGATACGCAGTATTTT
cdr3_aa: CASSLFGLAKTSTDTQYF
clone_size: .
v_call: TRBV7-3
j_call: TRBJ2-3
d_call: .

cdr3_nt: TGTGCCAGCAGCCAGGGGACTGATTCCTACAATGAGCAGTTCTTC
cdr3_aa: CASSQGTDSYNEQFF
clone_size: .
v_call: TRBV3-1/TRBV3-2
j_call: TRBJ2-1
d_call: .

cdr3_nt: TGTGCCAGCAGCCAAGTCGGCGGGGGGGGAAACACCATATATTTT
cdr3_aa: CASSQVGGGGNTIYF
clone_size: .
v_call: TRBV4-2
j_call: TRBJ1-3
d_call: .

cdr3_nt: TGTGCCAGCCGGAGTCTGACAGGGGGCCCGGGGTCGCCCCAGCATTTT
cdr3_aa: CASRSLTGGPGSPQHF
clone_size: .
v_call: TRBV28
j_call: TRBJ1-5
d_call: TRBD1

cdr3_nt: TGTGCCAGCTCACCACGCGGGGGGAACACCGGGGAGCTGTTTTTT
cdr3_aa: CASSPRGGNTGELFF
clone_size: .
v_call: TRBV18
j_call: TRBJ2-2
d_call: TRBD2

cdr3_nt: TGCGCCAGCAGCCAAGAGGGACAGGGCCTCCTGGATACGCAGTATTTT
cdr3_aa: CASSQEGQGLLDTQYF
clone_size: .
v_call: TRBV4-1
j_call: TRBJ2-3
d_call: TRBD1

cdr3_nt: TGTGCCAGCAGCAGGGGACAGCCCTTTAACACTGAAGCTTTCTTT
cdr3_aa: CASSRGQPFNTEAFF
clone_size: .
v_call: TRBV5-4
j_call: TRBJ1-1
d_call: TRBD1

cdr3_nt: TGTGCCAGCAGCTTTAGGGCAGGGGACGGCTACACCTTC
cdr3_aa: CASSFRAGDGYTF
clone_size: .
v_call: TRBV7-2
j_call: TRBJ1-2
d_call: .